One and the same sample provided the 2 T cell receptor beta chains below, sequenced in a study of cytomegalovirus exposure and HLA in healthy donors. Repertoires were generated with immunoSEQ multiplex PCR, while TCRdb's copy carries only in-frame clones and drops some. The sample lists some 250,000 clones, around 91% occurring once. What was sequenced was PBMCs. Source of these receptors: a woman aged 25-40 years in good health and CMV-seronegative.

The chain couples TRBV5-1 to TRBJ2-7; 7 positions agree with TRBD2. This CDR3 region has 15 residues. CDR1 is SGHRS, CDR2 YFSETQ, per germline. The ends lost 0 bases at V and 6 bases at J; junction bases unmatched: 9. Here the CDR3 DNA reads TGCGCCAGCAGCTTGGCCGGCGGGAGTGGGTTCGAGCAGTACTTC. It encodes CASSLAGGSGFEQYF.

The chain uses TRBV12-5 and TRBJ2-7; D may correspond to TRBD1 or TRBD2 (5 bases each). CDR3 length equals 13 residues. Between the trimmed V and J ends, which lost 6 bases and 5 bases, there was a span of 14 bases. Germline values: CDR1 LGHNT, CDR2 FRNRAP. CDR3 sequence: CASGFEGSNEQYF. The CDR3 DNA reads as TGTGCTAGTGGGTTCGAGGGGTCTAACGAGCAGTACTTC.